These 14 T cell receptor beta chains originate from one sample sequenced in a study of shared clonotypes between healthy human individuals. Generated by immunoSEQ multiplex PCR, the TCRdb table keeps only in-frame clones and is missing some. The sample includes about 2.1 million clones, roughly 95% of them seen just once. CD8 cells classed as naive were CD45RO-negative and positively selected for CCR7, excluding terminally differentiated effector memory CD45RA+ cells. The sequenced sample consisted of naive CD8+ T cells from PBMCs. The receptor set was obtained from a man younger than 35 in good health. Some clones in this sample may be carry-over from other donors' samples.

This clone was found once. The chain couples TRBV10-2 to TRBJ2-3; 11 bases map to TRBD2. The germline CDR1 and CDR2 sequences are WSHSY and SAAADI. V was pared by 5 bases and J by 5 bases, with 9 bases of the junction left unmatched. The CDR3 length is 16 residues. The CDR3 bases are TGCGCCAGCAGTCTTACACTAGCGGGAGAAGGAGATACGCAGTATTTT. Protein: CASSLTLAGEGDTQYF.

The J gene is TRBJ2-3, the V gene TRBV27; 8 nucleotides align to TRBD2. The germline V gene has CDR1 MNHEY and CDR2 SMNVEV (reference sequence). The length of the CDR3 is 14 residues. Unmatched junction bases numbered 5, after V lost 6 bases and J lost 3 bases. The CDR3 coding sequence is TGTGCCAGCAGGACGACTAGCGCTACAGATACGCAGTATTTT. Translating gives CASRTTSATDTQYF.

With regard to this clone: The same CDR3 arises from other DNA sequences in this sample as well. CDR3 loop: CASSPRGFYGYTF. DNA for the CDR3: TGTGCCAGCAGTCCCAGGGGTTTCTATGGCTACACCTTC. The V gene is TRBV28, the J gene TRBJ1-2; weak D call: TRBD1 (6 bases). This CDR3 region has 13 residues. The germline gives CDR1 MDHEN, CDR2 SYDVKM. The V and J ends lost 5 bases and 4 bases respectively, with 11 bases between them.

Regarding this clone: Distinct nucleotide sequences in the sample also encode this CDR3. The chain links TRBV9 to TRBJ2-1; D not certain. V was cut by 5 bases and J by 7 bases, with 7 bases left in between. The CDR3 spans 11 residues. Germline assignment: CDR1 SGDLS and CDR2 YYNGEE. This CDR3 reads CASSGVNEQFF. DNA of the CDR3: TGTGCCAGCAGTGGGGTTAATGAGCAGTTCTTC.

Comments on this clone: The identical CDR3 is also encoded by other nucleotide sequences in the sample. The chain links TRBV9 to TRBJ2-7, with a possible D match to TRBD2 (5 bases). CDR1 is SGDLS and CDR2 is YYNGEE in the germline V gene. The CDR3 sequence is 12 residues long. V was clipped by 0 bases and J by 7 bases, with 8 bases between them. As DNA, the CDR3 is TGTGCCAGCAGCGTAGTACCGGGGGAGCAGTACTTC. It yields the protein CASSVVPGEQYF.

The genes are TRBV5-5 and TRBJ1-5; D remains unclear. Trimming left V 4 bases short and J 5 bases short, with 16 bases between. Germline loops: CDR1 SGHKS, CDR2 YYEKEE (reference sequence). The CDR3 is 15 residues long. The DNA for the CDR3 is TGTGCCAGCAGCGATGAAGGTAGTCGCCATCAGCCCCAGCATTTT. Its translation: CASSDEGSRHQPQHF.

V usage is TRBV4-1 and J usage is TRBJ2-5, with 8 bases identical to TRBD1. Trimming removed 6 bases from V and 4 bases from J; junction bases left unmatched: 7. Germline V gene data show CDR1 as MGHRA and CDR2 as YSYEKL. The CDR3 totals 14 residues. The CDR3 region is CASRSTGAGETQYF. CDR3 coding DNA: TGCGCCAGCAGATCGACAGGGGCGGGAGAGACCCAGTACTTC.

This sequence joins TRBV27 and TRBJ1-1, with 8 bases matching TRBD1. The germline V gene encodes CDR1 MNHEY and CDR2 SMNVEV (reference sequence). The CDR3 extends over 17 amino acids. V was pared by 5 bases and J by 6 bases, with 17 bases of the junction left unmatched. CDR3 in DNA: TGTGCCAGCAGTACCCTAGGCAGGGGGCCATTAGGGGCTGAAGCTTTCTTT. Residues: CASSTLGRGPLGAEAFF.

This clone has a single count. An end of the junction does not agree with germline; a read error may underlie this. The CDR3 coding sequence is TGTGCCAGCCGTGATAATAGCGGGAGCATATACAATGAGCAGTTCTTC. Its translation: CASRDNSGSIYNEQFF. The chain combines TRBV6-1 with TRBJ2-1, with 9 bases that match TRBD2. CDR3 length: 16 amino acids. CDR1 and CDR2 (germline): MNHNS, SASEGT.

The V gene is TRBV21-1, the J gene TRBJ2-5. TRBV21-1 is designated a pseudogene. CDR3 length: 14 amino acids. CDR3: CASSKVGRGGTQYF. In DNA, the CDR3 is TGTGCCAGCAGCAAAGTGGGCAGGGGAGGGACCCAGTACTTC.

This clone was recorded only once. This rearrangement joins TRBV27 to TRBJ2-7; no reliable D call. The length of the CDR3 is 11 residues. Germline-derived CDR1 and CDR2 are MNHEY and SMNVEV (reference sequence). Between the trimmed V and J ends, which lost 7 bases and 3 bases, there was a span of 7 bases. The CDR3 reads CASTSNYEQYF. The CDR3, as DNA: TGTGCCAGCACTTCCAACTACGAGCAGTACTTC.

The V and J genes are TRBV9 and TRBJ2-5; the match to TRBD1 covers 10 bases. Germline values: CDR1 SGDLS, CDR2 YYNGEE. The CDR3 spans 16 residues. With 2 bases clipped from V and 3 bases from J, the junction kept 7 bases outside the gene matches. CDR3 protein: CASSVILTGGKETQYF. Here the CDR3 DNA reads TGTGCCAGCAGCGTCATTTTGACAGGGGGCAAAGAGACCCAGTACTTC.

This clone was recorded only once. The CDR3 region is CASSYKDRGELPNYGYTF. Here the CDR3 DNA reads TGCGCCAGCAGCTATAAGGACAGGGGGGAACTTCCTAACTATGGCTACACCTTC. The chain is built from TRBV5-1 and TRBJ1-2, with TRBD1 matching over 10 bases. The germline CDR1 and CDR2 sequences are SGHRS and YFSETQ. After removal of 3 bases from V and 0 bases from J, the junction contained 11 bases not matched to a gene. This CDR3 has 18 amino acids.

The gene calls are TRBV11-3 and TRBJ2-1; 9 bases are a match to TRBD1. CDR3 length: 16 amino acids. Per germline, CDR1 SGHNT and CDR2 YENEEA. V gave up 5 bases and J gave up 4 bases; unmatched junction bases: 9. This chain's CDR3 is CASSPDRGDLYNEQFF. CDR3 DNA: TGTGCCAGCAGCCCAGACAGGGGGGATCTATACAATGAGCAGTTCTTC.